The present T cell receptor (beta chain) was sequenced within a study of shared clonotypes between healthy human individuals. This clone was seen more than once but under ten times. The V and J ends lost 8 bases and 2 bases, in that order; junction bases with no gene match: 13. Germline assignment: CDR1 LNHDA and CDR2 SQIVND (reference sequence). This CDR3 region has 16 residues. Clones were sequenced by immunoSEQ multiplex PCR, and TCRdb holds only the in-frame ones, with some missing. The sample lists some 1 million clones, 60% to 80% occurring once. Sequenced input: memory CD4+ T cells sorted from blood. Subset: CD45RA-negative fraction. The V and J genes are TRBV19 and TRBJ2-5, with TRBD2 matching over 8 bases. The clonotype was recovered from a man between 18 and 35 years old in good health. The CDR3 region has the DNA TGTGCCAGTGCCGGGACTAGTGGAAAGAGACAAGAGACCCAGTACTTC. This sequence encodes CASAGTSGKRQETQYF.